This entry concerns a single T cell receptor (beta chain). The antigen is undetermined. The sample originates from a study of PD-1 blockade in classical Hodgkin lymphoma. Study conclusions and caveats: Reported baseline diversity: healthy donors highest, relapsed/refractory patients lowest.

The CDR3 is 15 residues long. V trimming: 6 bases; J trimming: 5 bases; junction bases outside the gene matches: 11. Per germline, CDR1 MNHEY and CDR2 SVGAGI. Method: immunoSEQ multiplex PCR; TCRdb's copy keeps in-frame clones and lacks some. The table shows about 6,500 clones, with approximately 77% occurring only once. Every patient had relapsed following autologous stem cell transplantation, and cohorts differed in brentuximab vedotin exposure. Sequencing was performed on peripheral blood mononuclear cells (PBMCs), taken at baseline. The chain couples TRBV6-5 to TRBJ1-1; 8 positions agree with TRBD1. This clonotype was sampled from a human donor with classical Hodgkin lymphoma. In DNA, the CDR3 is TGTGCCAGCAGGGAAAACCACAGGGGGAGAACTGAAGCTTTCTTT. It yields the protein CASRENHRGRTEAFF.